A selection of T cell receptor beta chains follows, all from one sample in a study of blood T cell repertoires in COVID-19. Measured with immunoSEQ multiplex PCR; TCRdb has only the in-frame clones, and not every one. The sample gives around 390,000 clones, around nine tenths of which show up once; about a tenth is in the top ten. Sequenced: PBMCs or T cells enriched from blood (not recorded which). These receptors were obtained from a woman between 45 and 60 years old who had recovered from COVID-19. The CDR3 runs from the conserved cysteine through the conserved F or W. The order of the fields is CDR3 length, J gene, D gene, V gene, clone size, CDR3 DNA, CDR3 protein. A D gene is named only where the DNA matches it firmly. Size tells how often a clone was seen (once, few, many) or the class of an expanded clone, and some rows leave it out.

length: 16
J: TRBJ1-1
D: NA
V: TRBV7-9
size: NA
DNA: TGTGCCAGCAGCATCGAACAGGTTCTCGGGAACACTGAAGCTTTCTTT
CDR3: CASSIEQVLGNTEAFF

length: 18
J: TRBJ1-5
D: TRBD1
V: TRBV19
size: NA
DNA: TGTGCCAGTAGCAAGGACAGGGCTTTTGGCCGTAGCAATCAGCCCCAGCATTTT
CDR3: CASSKDRAFGRSNQPQHF

length: 11
J: TRBJ1-2
D: TRBD1
V: TRBV2
size: NA
DNA: TGTGCCAGCAGCGACAGGGCCCGCTACACCTTC
CDR3: CASSDRARYTF

length: 16
J: TRBJ2-4
D: TRBD1
V: TRBV11-1
size: NA
DNA: TGTGCCAGCAGCCAGCAGGGACAGAGAGCCAAAAACATTCAGTACTTC
CDR3: CASSQQGQRAKNIQYF

length: 15
J: TRBJ1-3
D: NA
V: TRBV6-1
size: NA
DNA: TGTGCCAGCAGTGAAGGGAGCCTTAGCGGGAACACCATATATTTT
CDR3: CASSEGSLSGNTIYF

length: 14
J: TRBJ1-4
D: TRBD1
V: TRBV5-4
size: once
DNA: TGTGCCAGCAGAACGACAGGGGAAGGTGAAAAACTGTTTTTT
CDR3: CASRTTGEGEKLFF

length: 13
J: TRBJ1-6
D: NA
V: TRBV2
size: NA
DNA: TGTGCCAGCAGCGGAGTGCCTAATTCACCCCTCCACTTT
CDR3: CASSGVPNSPLHF

length: 14
J: TRBJ2-2
D: NA
V: TRBV6-5
size: NA
DNA: TGTGCCAGCAGTTCCCAGGCGTCCGGCGGGGAGCTGTTTTTT
CDR3: CASSSQASGGELFF

length: 11
J: TRBJ1-2
D: NA
V: TRBV14
size: NA
DNA: TGTGCCAGCAGCCAAGGTCTAGGCTACACCTTC
CDR3: CASSQGLGYTF

length: 14
J: TRBJ1-1
D: TRBD1
V: TRBV30
size: NA
DNA: TGTGCCTGGAGGCGGACAGGGGCGCCCACTGAAGCTTTCTTT
CDR3: CAWRRTGAPTEAFF

length: 15
J: TRBJ2-5
D: NA
V: TRBV2
size: NA
DNA: TGTGCCAGCAGTGGGTGGGGTATAGCGGAAGAGACCCAGTACTTC
CDR3: CASSGWGIAEETQYF

length: 20
J: TRBJ1-4
D: TRBD1
V: TRBV11-3
size: NA
DNA: TGTGCCAGCAGCTTAGATTGGGACAGGGGGCGGAGTGCAACTAATGAAAAACTGTTTTTT
CDR3: CASSLDWDRGRSATNEKLFF

length: 15
J: TRBJ1-5
D: TRBD1
V: TRBV28
size: NA
DNA: TGTGCCAGCAGTACCGGGACAGGGCGCAATCAGCCCCAGCATTTT
CDR3: CASSTGTGRNQPQHF